Listed here is a single TCR beta chain. The CDR3 runs to 15 residues. J gave up 3 bases and V 4 bases, and 6 bases lay outside the gene matches. The data were taken from a study of blood T cell repertoires in COVID-19. Sequencing was performed with immunoSEQ multiplex PCR; in TCRdb, only in-frame clones are kept and a portion is missing. This sample yields about 500,000 clones, of which 85% to 90% are seen a single time; roughly 7.4% belongs to the top ten. The genes are TRBV5-3 and TRBJ1-4; 7 bases align to TRBD1. TRBV5-3 is an ORF for which the function is uncertain. This clonotype was obtained from a woman aged 45-60 years with COVID-19, enrolled during active disease. Sequencing used peripheral blood. CDR3 sequence reads: CARSPRTGPNEKLFF. The DNA for the CDR3 is TGTGCCAGAAGCCCTAGGACAGGACCTAATGAAAAACTGTTTTTT.